This T cell receptor beta chain was observed in a study of shared clonotypes between healthy human individuals. The length of the CDR3 is 16 residues. After removal of 6 bases from V and 2 bases from J, the junction contained 8 bases not matched to a gene. Germline V gene data show CDR1 as LNHDA and CDR2 as SQIVND (reference sequence). CD4+ cells underwent separation, giving CD45RA+ naive and CD45RA-negative memory subsets. TCRdb keeps only in-frame clones here, not all; method: immunoSEQ multiplex PCR. The sample carries approximately 1.5 million clones, approximately 98.5% recorded once. The origin of this receptor is a man aged 25 to 40 in good health. J is TRBJ2-7 and V is TRBV19; 12 bases line up with TRBD2. Sequencing input: naive CD4+ T cells sorted from blood. Subset: CD45RA+ positively selected. The CDR3, as DNA: TGTGCCAGTAGGAACCTTCTAGCGGGAGGGCCCTACGAGCAGTACTTC. It specifies CASRNLLAGGPYEQYF.